The sequence of this T cell receptor (beta chain) was determined in a study of T cells in Graves' hyperthyroidism and ophthalmopathy. Researchers took RNA transcripts and amplified the TCR beta CDR3 regions from them. In the first-round RT-PCR of the TCR CDR3, the HTBI primer set was used. TCRdb re-derived calls from the multiplex PCR reads in MiXCR, one entry per CDR3 protein. The sample includes about 500,000 distinct CDR3 sequences, approximately 17% of them seen just once. The sample holds many counts of this clonotype. Germline lookup yields CDR1 SNHLY and CDR2 FYNNEI. The CDR3 is 11 amino acids. The germline V and J ends were trimmed by 7 bases and 7 bases, with 10 bases remaining between them. Orbital computed tomography, thyroid ultrasound, serum thyroxine and TRAb, and clinical symptoms together informed the diagnoses.

The chain has TRBV2 and TRBJ1-2; D call uncertain. What was sequenced was blood. The sequence derives from a woman between 18 and 29 years old with Graves' ophthalmopathy. The CDR3 region has the DNA TGTGCCAGCACCGCCGGGCTTGGCTACACCTTC. It specifies CASTAGLGYTF.